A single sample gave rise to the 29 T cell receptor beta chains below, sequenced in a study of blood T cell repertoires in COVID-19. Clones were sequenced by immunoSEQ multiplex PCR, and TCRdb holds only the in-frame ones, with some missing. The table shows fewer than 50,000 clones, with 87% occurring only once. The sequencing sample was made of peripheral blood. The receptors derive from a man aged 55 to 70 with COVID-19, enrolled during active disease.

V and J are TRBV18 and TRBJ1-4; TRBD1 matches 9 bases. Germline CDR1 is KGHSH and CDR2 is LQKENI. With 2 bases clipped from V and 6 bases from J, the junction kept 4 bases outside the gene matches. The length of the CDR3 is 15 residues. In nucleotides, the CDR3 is TGTGCCAGCTCACCAAAGGGACAGGGTTATGAAAAACTGTTTTTT. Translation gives CASSPKGQGYEKLFF.

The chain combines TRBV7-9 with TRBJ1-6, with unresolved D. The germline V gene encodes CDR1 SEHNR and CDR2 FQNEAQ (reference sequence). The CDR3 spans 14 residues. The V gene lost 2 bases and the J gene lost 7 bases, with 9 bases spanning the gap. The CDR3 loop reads CASSLLAENSPLHF. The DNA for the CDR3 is TGTGCCAGCAGCTTACTTGCAGAAAATTCACCCCTCCACTTT.

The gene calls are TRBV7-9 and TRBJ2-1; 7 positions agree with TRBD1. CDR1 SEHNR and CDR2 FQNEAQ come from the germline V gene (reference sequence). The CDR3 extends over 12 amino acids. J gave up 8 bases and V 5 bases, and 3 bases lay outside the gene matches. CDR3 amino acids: CASSRTGDEQFF. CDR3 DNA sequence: TGTGCCAGCAGCAGGACAGGTGATGAGCAGTTCTTC.

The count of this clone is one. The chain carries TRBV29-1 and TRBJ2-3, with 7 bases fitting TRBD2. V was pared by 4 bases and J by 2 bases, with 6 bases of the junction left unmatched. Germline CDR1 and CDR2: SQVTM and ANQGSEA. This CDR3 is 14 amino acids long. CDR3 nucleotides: TGCAGCGTTGGAGCGGGGCTTTACACAGATACGCAGTATTTT. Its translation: CSVGAGLYTDTQYF.

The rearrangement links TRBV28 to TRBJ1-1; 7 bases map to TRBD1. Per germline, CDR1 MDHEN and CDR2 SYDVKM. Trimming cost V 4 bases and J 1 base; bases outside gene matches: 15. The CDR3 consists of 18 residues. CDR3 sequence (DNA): TGTGCCAGCAGTTCTGGGGGACAGAGCCGAATTTGGAACACTGAAGCTTTCTTT. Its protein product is CASSSGGQSRIWNTEAFF.

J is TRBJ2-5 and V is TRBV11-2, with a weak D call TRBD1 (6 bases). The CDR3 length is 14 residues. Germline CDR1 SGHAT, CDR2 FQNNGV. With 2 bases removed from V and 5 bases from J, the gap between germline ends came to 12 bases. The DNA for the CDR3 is TGTGCCAGCAGCTTAACAGGGCCATGGGAGACCCAGTACTTC. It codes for CASSLTGPWETQYF.

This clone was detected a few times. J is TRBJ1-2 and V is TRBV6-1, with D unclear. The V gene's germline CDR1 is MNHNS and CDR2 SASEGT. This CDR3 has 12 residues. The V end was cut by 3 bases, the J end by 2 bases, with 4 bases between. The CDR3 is CASSDRNYGYTF. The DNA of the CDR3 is TGTGCCAGCAGTGACAGAAACTATGGCTACACCTTC.

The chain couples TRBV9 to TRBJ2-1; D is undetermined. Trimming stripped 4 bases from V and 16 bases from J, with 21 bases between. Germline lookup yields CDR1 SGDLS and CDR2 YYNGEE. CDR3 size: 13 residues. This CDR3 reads CASSPRRPSDRFF. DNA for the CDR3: TGTGCCAGCAGCCCCCGCCGACCCAGCGACCGATTCTTC.

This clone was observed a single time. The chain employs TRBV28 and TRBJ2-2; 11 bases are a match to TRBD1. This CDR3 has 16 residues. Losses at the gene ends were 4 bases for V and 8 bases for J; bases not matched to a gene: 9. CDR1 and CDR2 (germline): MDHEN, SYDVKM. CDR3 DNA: TGTGCCAGCAGTTCTAGGACAGGGGGCTTGATTGGGGAGCTGTTTTTT. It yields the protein CASSSRTGGLIGELFF.

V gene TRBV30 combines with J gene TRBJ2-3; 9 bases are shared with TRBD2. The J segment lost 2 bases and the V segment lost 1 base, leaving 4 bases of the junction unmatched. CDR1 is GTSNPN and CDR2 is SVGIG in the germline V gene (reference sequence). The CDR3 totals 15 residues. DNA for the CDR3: TGTGCCTGGAGTGGGCTAGCGGGAAACACAGATACGCAGTATTTT. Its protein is CAWSGLAGNTDTQYF.

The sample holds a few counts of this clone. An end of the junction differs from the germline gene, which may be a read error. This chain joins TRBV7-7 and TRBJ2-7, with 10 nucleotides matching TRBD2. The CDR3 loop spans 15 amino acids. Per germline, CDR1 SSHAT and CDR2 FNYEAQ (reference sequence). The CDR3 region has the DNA TGTGCTAGCAGTACTAGCGGGACCACTTCCTACGAGCAGTACTTC. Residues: CASSTSGTTSYEQYF.

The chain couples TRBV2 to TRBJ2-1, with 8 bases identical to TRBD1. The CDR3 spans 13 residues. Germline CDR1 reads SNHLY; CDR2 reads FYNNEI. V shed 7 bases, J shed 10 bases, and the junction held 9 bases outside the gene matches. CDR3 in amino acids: CASKGQVRGEQFF. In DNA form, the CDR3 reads TGTGCCAGCAAGGGACAGGTTAGGGGAGAGCAGTTCTTC.

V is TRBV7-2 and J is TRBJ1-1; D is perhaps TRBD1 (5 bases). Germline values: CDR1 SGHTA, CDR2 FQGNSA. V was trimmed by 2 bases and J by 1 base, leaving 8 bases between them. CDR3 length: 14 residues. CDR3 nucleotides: TGTGCCAGCAGCTTACGGGACTCGAACACTGAAGCTTTCTTT. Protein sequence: CASSLRDSNTEAFF. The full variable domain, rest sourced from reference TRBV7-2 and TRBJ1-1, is GAGVSQSPSNKVTEKGKDVELRCDPISGHTALYWYRQSLGQGLEFLIYFQGNSAPDKSGLPSDRFSAERTGGSVSTLTIQRTQQEDSAVYLCASSLRDSNTEAFFGQGTRLTVV.

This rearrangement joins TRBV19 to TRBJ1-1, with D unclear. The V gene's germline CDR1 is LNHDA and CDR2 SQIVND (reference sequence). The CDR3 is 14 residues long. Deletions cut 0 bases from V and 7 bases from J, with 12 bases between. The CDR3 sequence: CASSIDLAGFEAFF. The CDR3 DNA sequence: TGTGCCAGTAGTATAGATCTGGCGGGTTTTGAAGCTTTCTTT.

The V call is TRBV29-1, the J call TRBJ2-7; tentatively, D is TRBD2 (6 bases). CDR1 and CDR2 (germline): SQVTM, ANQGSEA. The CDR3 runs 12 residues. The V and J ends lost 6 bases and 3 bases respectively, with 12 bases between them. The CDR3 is CSVWTNLYEQYF. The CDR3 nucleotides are TGCAGCGTCTGGACTAACCTCTACGAGCAGTACTTC.

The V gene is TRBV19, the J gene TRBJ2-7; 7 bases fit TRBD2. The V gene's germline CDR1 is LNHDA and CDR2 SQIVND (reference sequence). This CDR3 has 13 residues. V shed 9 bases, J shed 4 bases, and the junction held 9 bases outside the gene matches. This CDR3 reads CASRASGAYEQYF. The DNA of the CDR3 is TGTGCCAGCCGGGCTAGCGGAGCATACGAGCAGTACTTC.

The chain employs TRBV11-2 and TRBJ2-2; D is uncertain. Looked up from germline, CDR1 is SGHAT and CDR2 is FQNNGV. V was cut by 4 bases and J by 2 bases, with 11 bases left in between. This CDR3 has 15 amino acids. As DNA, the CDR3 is TGTGCCAGCAGCTCTCCGGGTTTCAACACCGGGGAGCTGTTTTTT. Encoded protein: CASSSPGFNTGELFF.

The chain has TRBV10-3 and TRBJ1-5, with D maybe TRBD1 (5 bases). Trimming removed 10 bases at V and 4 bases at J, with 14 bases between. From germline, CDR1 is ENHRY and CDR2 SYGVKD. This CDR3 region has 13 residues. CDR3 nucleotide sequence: TGTGCCAGCGCCGACAGTATAAATCAGCCCCAGCATTTT. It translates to CASADSINQPQHF.

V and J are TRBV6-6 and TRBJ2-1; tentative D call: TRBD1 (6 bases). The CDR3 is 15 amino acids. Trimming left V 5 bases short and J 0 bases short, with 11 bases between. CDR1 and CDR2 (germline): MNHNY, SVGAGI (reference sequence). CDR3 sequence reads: CASSTRTASYNEQFF. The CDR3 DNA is TGTGCCAGCAGTACGCGGACAGCCTCCTACAATGAGCAGTTCTTC.

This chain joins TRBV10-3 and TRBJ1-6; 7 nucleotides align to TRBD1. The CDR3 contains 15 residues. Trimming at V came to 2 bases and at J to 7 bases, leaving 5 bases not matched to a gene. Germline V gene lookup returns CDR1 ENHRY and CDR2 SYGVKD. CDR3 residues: CAISEEDRRNSPLHF. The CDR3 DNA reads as TGTGCCATCAGTGAGGAGGACAGGCGGAATTCACCCCTCCACTTT.

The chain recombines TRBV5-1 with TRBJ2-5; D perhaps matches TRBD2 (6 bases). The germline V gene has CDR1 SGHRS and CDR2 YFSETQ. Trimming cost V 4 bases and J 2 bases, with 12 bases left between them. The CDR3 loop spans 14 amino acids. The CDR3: CASSPGGNQETQYF. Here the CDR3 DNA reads TGCGCCAGCAGCCCCGGGGGAAATCAAGAGACCCAGTACTTC.

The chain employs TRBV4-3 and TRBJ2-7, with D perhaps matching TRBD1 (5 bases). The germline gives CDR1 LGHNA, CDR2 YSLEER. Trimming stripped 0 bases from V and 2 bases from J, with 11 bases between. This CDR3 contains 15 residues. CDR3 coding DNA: TGCGCCAGCAGCCAAGAAGCAGGGATTACCTACGAGCAGTACTTC. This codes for CASSQEAGITYEQYF.

The DNA for the CDR3 is TGTGCCAGCAGCCCGGGACTAGCGGGTCTTCAGTGGCCCTACGAGCAGTACTTC. Amino acid sequence: CASSPGLAGLQWPYEQYF. This chain connects TRBV27 to TRBJ2-7; TRBD2 aligns across 12 bases. The CDR3 is 18 amino acids. J gave up 2 bases and V 6 bases, and 14 bases lay outside the gene matches. CDR1 and CDR2 from the germline V gene are MNHEY and SMNVEV (reference sequence).

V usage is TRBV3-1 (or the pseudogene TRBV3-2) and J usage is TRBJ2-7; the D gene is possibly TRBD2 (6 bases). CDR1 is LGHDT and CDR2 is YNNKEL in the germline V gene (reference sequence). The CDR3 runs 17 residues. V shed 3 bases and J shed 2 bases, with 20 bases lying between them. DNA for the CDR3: TGTGCCAGCAGCCACCAAGGTATAGGGCGGGGAACCTACGAGCAGTACTTC. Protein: CASSHQGIGRGTYEQYF.

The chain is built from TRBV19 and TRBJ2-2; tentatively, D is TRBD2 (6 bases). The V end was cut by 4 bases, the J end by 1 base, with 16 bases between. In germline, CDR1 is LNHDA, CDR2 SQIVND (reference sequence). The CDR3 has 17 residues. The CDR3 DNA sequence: TGTGCCAGTAGTACCCGCGTTGGCGGGAAGAACACCGGGGAGCTGTTTTTT. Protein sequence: CASSTRVGGKNTGELFF.

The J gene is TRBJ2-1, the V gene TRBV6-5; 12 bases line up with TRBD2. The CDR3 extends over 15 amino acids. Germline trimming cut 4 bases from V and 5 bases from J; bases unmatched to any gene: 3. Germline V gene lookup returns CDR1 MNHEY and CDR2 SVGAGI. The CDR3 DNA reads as TGTGCCAGCAGTTCCAGACTAGCGGGGGACAATGAGCAGTTCTTC. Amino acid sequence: CASSSRLAGDNEQFF.

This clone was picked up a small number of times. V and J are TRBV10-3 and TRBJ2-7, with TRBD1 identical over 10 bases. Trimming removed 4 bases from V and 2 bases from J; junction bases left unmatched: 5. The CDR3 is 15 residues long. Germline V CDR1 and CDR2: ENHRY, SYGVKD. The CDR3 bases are TGTGCCATCAGTGCCCCCGGGACAGGGGCCTACGAGCAGTACTTC. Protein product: CAISAPGTGAYEQYF.

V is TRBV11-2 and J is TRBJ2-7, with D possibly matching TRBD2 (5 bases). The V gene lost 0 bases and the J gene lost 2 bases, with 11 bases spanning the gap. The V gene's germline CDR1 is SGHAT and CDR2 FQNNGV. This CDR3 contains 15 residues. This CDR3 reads CASSLDRLSTYEQYF. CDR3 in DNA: TGTGCCAGCAGCTTAGATCGACTAAGTACCTACGAGCAGTACTTC.

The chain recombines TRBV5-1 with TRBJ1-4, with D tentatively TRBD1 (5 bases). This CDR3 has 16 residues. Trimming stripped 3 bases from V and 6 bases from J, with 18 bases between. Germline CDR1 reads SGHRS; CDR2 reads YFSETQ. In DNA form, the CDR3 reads TGCGCCAGCAGCTCCCTGGTGGGGGGAAAGGATGAAAAACTGTTTTTT. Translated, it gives CASSSLVGGKDEKLFF.